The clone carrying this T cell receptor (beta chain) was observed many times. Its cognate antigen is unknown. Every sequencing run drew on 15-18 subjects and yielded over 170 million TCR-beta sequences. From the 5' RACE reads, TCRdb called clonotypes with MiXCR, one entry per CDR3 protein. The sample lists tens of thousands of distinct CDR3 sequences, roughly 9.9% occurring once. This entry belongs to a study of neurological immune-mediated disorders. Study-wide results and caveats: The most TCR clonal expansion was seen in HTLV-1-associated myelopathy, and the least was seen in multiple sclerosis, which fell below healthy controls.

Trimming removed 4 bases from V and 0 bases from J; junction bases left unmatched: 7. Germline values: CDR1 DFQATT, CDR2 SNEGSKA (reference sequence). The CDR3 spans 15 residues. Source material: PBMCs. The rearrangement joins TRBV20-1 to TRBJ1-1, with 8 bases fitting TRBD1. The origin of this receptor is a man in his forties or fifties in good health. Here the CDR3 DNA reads TGCAGTGCTACCCGACAGGGGTCGATGAACACTGAAGCTTTCTTT. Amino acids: CSATRQGSMNTEAFF.